This T cell receptor (beta chain) originates from a study of regulatory T cells in long-lasting Graves disease. The time point is: persistent/refractory GD, antithyroid drugs over 5 years with positive TRAb. Making the TCR library involved RNA that had been extracted from PBMCs. Germline CDR1 MRHNA, CDR2 SNTAGT. The CDR3 has 17 amino acids. Trimming pared 7 bases from V and 0 bases from J, leaving 19 bases between. Whole-study findings and limits: Newly diagnosed disease favored TRBV20-1 and TRBJ2-1 over persistent disease. TCR diversity was lower in persistent Graves' patients (versus newly diagnosed ones).

Researchers made TCR beta libraries by using iRepertoire HTBI primers and running Arm-PCR on CDR3 regions. TCRdb analysed the multiplex PCR reads with MiXCR anew, one entry per CDR3 protein. In the table there are about 340,000 distinct CDR3 sequences, around 19% of which are singletons. This clonotype was seen many times. The antigen remains unidentified. This clonotype originated in a female donor with Graves disease. The rearrangement links TRBV6-4 to TRBJ1-3; D gene unclear. The sequenced sample was peripheral blood mononuclear cells (PBMCs), obtained when the disease was refractory, from a patient treated with antithyroid drugs. CDR3 residues: CASTLPGVPSSGNTIYF. CDR3 nucleotides: TGTGCCAGCACCCTTCCCGGCGTCCCGAGCTCTGGAAACACCATATATTTT.